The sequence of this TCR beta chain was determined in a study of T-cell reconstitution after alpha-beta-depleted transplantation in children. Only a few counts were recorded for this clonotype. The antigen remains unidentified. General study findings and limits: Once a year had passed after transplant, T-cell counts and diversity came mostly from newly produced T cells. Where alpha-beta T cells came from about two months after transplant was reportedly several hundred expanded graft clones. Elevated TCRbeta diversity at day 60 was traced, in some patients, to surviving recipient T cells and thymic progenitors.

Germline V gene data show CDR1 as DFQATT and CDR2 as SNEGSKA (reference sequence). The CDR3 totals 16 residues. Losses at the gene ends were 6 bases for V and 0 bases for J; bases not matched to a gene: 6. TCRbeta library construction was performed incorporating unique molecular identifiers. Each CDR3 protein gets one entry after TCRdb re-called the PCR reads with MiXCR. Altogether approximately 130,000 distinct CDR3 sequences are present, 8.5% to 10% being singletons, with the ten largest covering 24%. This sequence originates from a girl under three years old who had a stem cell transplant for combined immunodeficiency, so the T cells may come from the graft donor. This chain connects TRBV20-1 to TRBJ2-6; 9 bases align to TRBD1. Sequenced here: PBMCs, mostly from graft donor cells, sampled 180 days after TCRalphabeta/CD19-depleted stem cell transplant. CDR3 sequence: CSAHYRGHSGANVLTF. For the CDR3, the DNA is TGCAGTGCCCATTACAGGGGGCACTCTGGGGCCAACGTCCTGACTTTC.